This TCR beta chain is from a study of blood T cell repertoires in COVID-19. Study overall: Both acute and convalescent COVID-19 samples were obtained from the United States, Italy and Spain. T cells, B-cell-depleted T cells, or PBMCs provided the cDNA or gDNA that served as material.

Germline CDR1 KGHDR, CDR2 SFDVKD. The CDR3 totals 17 residues. With V trimmed by 7 bases and J by 0 bases, 8 bases remained unmatched. Authors' methods: The authors estimated nucleated cell counts from reference gene primer amplification. The assay was immunoSEQ multiplex PCR, and TCRdb's table has in-frame clones only and misses some. V, J and clone size are those of that table, while D and trimming were read from the DNA. This sample has some 200,000 clones, with roughly 78% found just once. Sequencing was carried out using peripheral blood. The rearrangement links TRBV24-1 to TRBJ2-1; 10 positions agree with TRBD2. This clonotype was obtained from a woman between 35 and 50 years old with acute or convalescent COVID-19. The CDR3 sequence: CATRGGLADSSYNEQFF. The CDR3 nucleotides are TGTGCCACCAGGGGCGGACTAGCGGACAGCTCCTACAATGAGCAGTTCTTC.